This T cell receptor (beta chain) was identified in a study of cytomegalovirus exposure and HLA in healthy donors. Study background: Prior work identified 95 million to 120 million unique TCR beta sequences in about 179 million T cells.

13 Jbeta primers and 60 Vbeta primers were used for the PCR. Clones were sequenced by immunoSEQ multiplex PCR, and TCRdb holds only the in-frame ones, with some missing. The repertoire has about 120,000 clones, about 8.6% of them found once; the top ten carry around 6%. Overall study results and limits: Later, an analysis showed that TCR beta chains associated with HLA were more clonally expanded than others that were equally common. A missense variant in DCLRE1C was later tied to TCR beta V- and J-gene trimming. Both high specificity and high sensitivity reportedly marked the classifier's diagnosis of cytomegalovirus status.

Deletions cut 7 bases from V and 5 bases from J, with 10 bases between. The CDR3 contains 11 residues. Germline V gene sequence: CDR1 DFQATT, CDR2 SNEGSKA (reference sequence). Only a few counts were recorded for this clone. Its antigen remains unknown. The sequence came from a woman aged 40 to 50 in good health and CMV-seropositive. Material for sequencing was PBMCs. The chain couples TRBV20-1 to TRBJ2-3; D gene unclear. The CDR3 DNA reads TGCAGTGTTGAAGCCCAAGATACGCAGTATTTT. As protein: CSVEAQDTQYF.